Below, one TCR beta chain is given with its context. The antigen is not known. The data were obtained in a study of shared clonotypes between healthy human individuals. Study-wide results and caveats: Larger estimated richness was generally seen in naive subsets than in memory subsets.

Libraries were prepared by immunoSEQ multiplex PCR; TCRdb keeps only in-frame clonotypes and omits some of them. The sample holds under 850,000 clones, over 60% seen once. Germline V gives CDR1 MGHDK, CDR2 SYGVNS. The CDR3 extends over 14 amino acids. Germline trimming cut 3 bases from V and 7 bases from J; bases unmatched to any gene: 6. The sequenced material came from memory CD4+ T cells sorted from blood. As to subset: CD45RA-negative fraction. The origin of this receptor is a woman in her twenties or thirties in good health. The chain uses TRBV25-1 and TRBJ1-5; 7 bases are shared with TRBD1. The CDR3 sequence is CASSDRGGDQPQHF. The CDR3 nucleotides read TGTGCCAGCAGTGACAGGGGGGGGGACCAGCCCCAGCATTTT.